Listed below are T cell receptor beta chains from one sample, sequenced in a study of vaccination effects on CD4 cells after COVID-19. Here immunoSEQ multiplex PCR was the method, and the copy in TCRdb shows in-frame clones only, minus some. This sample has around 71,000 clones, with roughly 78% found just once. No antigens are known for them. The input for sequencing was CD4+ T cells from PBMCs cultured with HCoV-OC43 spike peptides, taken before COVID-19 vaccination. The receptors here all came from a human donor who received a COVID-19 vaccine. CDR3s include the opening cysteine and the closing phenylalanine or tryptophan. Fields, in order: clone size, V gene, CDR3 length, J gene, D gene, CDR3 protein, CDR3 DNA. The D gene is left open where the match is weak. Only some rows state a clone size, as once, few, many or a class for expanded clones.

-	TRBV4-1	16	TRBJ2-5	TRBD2	CASSQLTSGGKKTQYF	TGCGCCAGCAGCCAACTGACTAGCGGGGGGAAGAAGACCCAGTACTTC
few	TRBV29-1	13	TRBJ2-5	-	CSVRMGARQTQYF	TGCAGCGTCCGGATGGGGGCTAGGCAGACCCAGTACTTC
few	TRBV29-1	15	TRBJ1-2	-	CSVTPWTVANYGYTF	TGCAGCGTTACCCCTTGGACAGTAGCTAACTATGGCTACACCTTC
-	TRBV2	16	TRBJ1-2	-	CASSPPRRVGVYGYTF	TGTGCCAGCAGTCCTCCCCGGCGGGTAGGGGTCTATGGCTACACCTTC
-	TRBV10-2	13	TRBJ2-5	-	CASSVGSQETQYF	TGCGCCAGCAGTGTAGGCAGCCAAGAGACCCAGTACTTC
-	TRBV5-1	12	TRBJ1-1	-	CASSEGNTEAFF	TGCGCCAGCAGTGAGGGGAACACTGAAGCTTTCTTT
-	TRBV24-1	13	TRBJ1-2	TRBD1	CATSDQGVGGYTF	TGTGCCACCAGTGATCAGGGGGTCGGGGGCTACACCTTC
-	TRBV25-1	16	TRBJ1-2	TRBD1	CASSGAPGQKDYGYTF	TGTGCCAGCAGTGGGGCTCCGGGACAGAAGGACTATGGCTACACCTTC
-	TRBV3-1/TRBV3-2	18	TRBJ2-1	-	CASSQDPPGTILRNEQFF	TGTGCCAGCAGCCAAGATCCGCCGGGGACCATCTTGAGGAATGAGCAGTTCTTC
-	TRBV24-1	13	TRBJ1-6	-	CATKDIGGSPLHF	TGTGCCACCAAGGACATTGGAGGATCACCCCTCCACTTT
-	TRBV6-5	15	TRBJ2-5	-	CASSYSMQGRETQYF	TGTGCCAGCAGTTACTCGATGCAGGGGAGGGAGACCCAGTACTTC
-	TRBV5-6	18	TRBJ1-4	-	CASSLDGDPIATNEKLFF	TGTGCCAGCAGCTTAGATGGCGACCCGATAGCAACTAATGAAAAACTGTTTTTT
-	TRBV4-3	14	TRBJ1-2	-	CASSQTDSVYGYTF	TGCGCCAGCAGCCAGACGGACAGCGTCTATGGCTACACCTTC
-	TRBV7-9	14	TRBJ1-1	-	CASSLVRRNTEAFF	TGTGCCAGCAGCTTAGTACGGAGGAACACTGAAGCTTTCTTT
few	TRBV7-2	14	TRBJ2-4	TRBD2	CASSLLGGSVIQYF	TGTGCCAGCAGCTTATTGGGAGGGTCTGTCATTCAGTACTTC
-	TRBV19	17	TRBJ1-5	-	CASEGRVSELGNQPQHF	TGTGCCAGTGAGGGCAGGGTATCCGAGCTGGGCAATCAGCCCCAGCATTTT
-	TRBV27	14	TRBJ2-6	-	CASSWGLGANVLTF	TGTGCCAGCAGTTGGGGGCTGGGGGCCAACGTCCTGACTTTC